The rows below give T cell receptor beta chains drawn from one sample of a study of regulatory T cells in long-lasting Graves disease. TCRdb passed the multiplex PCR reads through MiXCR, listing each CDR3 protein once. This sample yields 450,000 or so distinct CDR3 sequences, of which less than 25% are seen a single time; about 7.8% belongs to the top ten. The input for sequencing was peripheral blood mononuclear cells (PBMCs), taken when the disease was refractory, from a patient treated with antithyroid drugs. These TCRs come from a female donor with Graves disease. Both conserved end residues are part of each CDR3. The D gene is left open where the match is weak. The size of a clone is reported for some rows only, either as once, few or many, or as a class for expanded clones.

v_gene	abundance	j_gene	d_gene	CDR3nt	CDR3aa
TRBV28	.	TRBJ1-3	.	TGTGCCAGCACCGATTTGATGAGGTCCGGAAACACCATATATTTT	CASTDLMRSGNTIYF
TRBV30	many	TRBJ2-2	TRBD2	TGTGCCGCCTTAGCGGGAGCCGTAACCGGGGAGCTGTTTTTT	CAALAGAVTGELFF
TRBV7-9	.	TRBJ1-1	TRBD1	TGTGCCAGCGAAAAATTAGGAGAGGGACAGGGAATGAACACTGAAGCTTTCTTT	CASEKLGEGQGMNTEAFF
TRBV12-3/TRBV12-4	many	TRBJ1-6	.	TGTGCCAGCAGTCCTTACGGGACACCTCCCAATTCACCCCTCCACTTT	CASSPYGTPPNSPLHF
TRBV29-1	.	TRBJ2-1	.	TGCAGCGTTCCGGAGCGATCGGAGCAGTTCTTC	CSVPERSEQFF
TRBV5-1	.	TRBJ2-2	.	TGCGCCAGCAGCTTGGTGGTATTAGGTCGGGGCACCGGGGAGCTGTTTTTT	CASSLVVLGRGTGELFF
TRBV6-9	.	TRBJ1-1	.	TGTGCCAGCAGTTACAATACCCCTCCGAACAGTTACACTGAAGCTTTCTTT	CASSYNTPPNSYTEAFF
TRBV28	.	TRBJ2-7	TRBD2	TGTGCCAGCAGTCTTGGACAGGGGGGACTAGCGGGAGCCTACGAGCAGTACTTC	CASSLGQGGLAGAYEQYF
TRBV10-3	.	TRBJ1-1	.	TGTGCCACCCAACCGCCGGGATCCAACACTGAAGCTTTCTTT	CATQPPGSNTEAFF
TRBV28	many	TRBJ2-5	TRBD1	TGTGCCAGCAGTTTCGGCAGGGGGCGGTCAGAGACCCAGTACTTC	CASSFGRGRSETQYF
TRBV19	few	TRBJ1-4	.	TGTGCCAGTAATCGGGGCACTAATGAAAAACTGTTTTTT	CASNRGTNEKLFF
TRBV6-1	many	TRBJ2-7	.	TGTGCCAGCAGTGAAGCTTCCCTGTGGGAGCAGTACTTC	CASSEASLWEQYF
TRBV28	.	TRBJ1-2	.	TGTGCCAGCAGTTTATTGCGGGGTAACTATGGCTACACCTTC	CASSLLRGNYGYTF
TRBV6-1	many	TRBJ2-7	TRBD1	TGTGCCAGCAGTCAGTACACAGGGGACGCCTACGAGCAGTACTTC	CASSQYTGDAYEQYF
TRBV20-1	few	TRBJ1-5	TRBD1	TGCAGTGCGCCTGACAGGGGAGATCAGCCCCAGCATTTT	CSAPDRGDQPQHF
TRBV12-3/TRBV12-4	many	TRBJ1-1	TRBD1	TGTGCCAGCATCATGACAGGGCCGAACACTGAAGCTTTCTTT	CASIMTGPNTEAFF
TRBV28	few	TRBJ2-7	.	TGTGCCAGCAGCCCCCGCAAGGGACTGAGGAACTTC	CASSPRKGLRNF
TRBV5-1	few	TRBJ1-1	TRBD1	TGCGCCAGCAGCTTGACAGGGGATGAAGCTTTCTTT	CASSLTGDEAFF
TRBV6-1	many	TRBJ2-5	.	TGTGCCAGCAGTGAGACAATAACGAAGACCCAGTACTTC	CASSETITKTQYF
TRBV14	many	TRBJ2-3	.	TGTGCCAGCAGTCCCCTCGGGGGTACGCAGTATTTT	CASSPLGGTQYF
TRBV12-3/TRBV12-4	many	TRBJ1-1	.	TGTGCCAGCAGTTTTTCCGGGGCCTTGATGAACACTGAAGCTTTCTTT	CASSFSGALMNTEAFF
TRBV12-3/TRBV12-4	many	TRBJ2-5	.	TGTACACCACAAGAGACCCAGTACTTC	CTPQETQYF
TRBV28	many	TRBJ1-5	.	TGTGCCAGCGGGCCAGACCCGAATCAGGCCCAGCATTTT	CASGPDPNQAQHF
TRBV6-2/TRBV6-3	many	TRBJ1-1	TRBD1	TGTGCCAGCAGTTGGGACAGACTAACTTCTAACACTGAAGCTTTCTTT	CASSWDRLTSNTEAFF
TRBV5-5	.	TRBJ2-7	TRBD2	TGTGCCAGCAGTTCGCCCCGTAGCGGGAGGGCCTACGAGCAGTACTTC	CASSSPRSGRAYEQYF
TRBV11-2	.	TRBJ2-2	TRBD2	TGTGCCAGCAGTCGGGGACTAGCGGGAAGCACCGGGGAGCTGTTTTTT	CASSRGLAGSTGELFF
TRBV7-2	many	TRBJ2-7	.	TGTGCCAGCAGCTTAGCTCCAGGACCCTACGAGCAGTACTTC	CASSLAPGPYEQYF
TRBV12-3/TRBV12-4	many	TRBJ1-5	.	TGTGCCAGCAGTTCCTCCTTAGGTAGGGTCAATCAGCCCCAGCATTTT	CASSSSLGRVNQPQHF
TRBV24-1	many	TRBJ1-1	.	TGTGCCACCAGTGACGACAGGAACACTGAAGCTTTCTTT	CATSDDRNTEAFF
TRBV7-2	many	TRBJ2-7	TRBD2	TGTGCCAGCAGATGGGCTAGCGGGGCCTCCTACGAGCAGTACTTC	CASRWASGASYEQYF
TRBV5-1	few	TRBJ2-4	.	TGCGCCAGCAGCCCGGATCCGAAGGGACAACAGTACTTC	CASSPDPKGQQYF
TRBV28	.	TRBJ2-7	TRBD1	TGTGCCAGCAGTTATACAGGGGGCGCGGGTTACGAGCAGTACTTC	CASSYTGGAGYEQYF
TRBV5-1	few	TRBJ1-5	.	TGCGCCAGCAGCTTGTGGGGACGTAATAGCAATCAGCCCCAGCATTTT	CASSLWGRNSNQPQHF
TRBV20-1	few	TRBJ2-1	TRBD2	TGCAGTGCTAGAGATATACGAGCGGGAGGCTACAATGAGCAGTTCTTC	CSARDIRAGGYNEQFF
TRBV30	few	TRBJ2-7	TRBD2	TGTGCCAGTAAGCGGGAGGGCCTTATATACGAGCAGTACTTC	CASKREGLIYEQYF
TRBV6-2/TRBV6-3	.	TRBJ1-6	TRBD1	TGTGCCAGCAGGATTGCGACAGGGATATCTTCACCCCTCCACTTT	CASRIATGISSPLHF
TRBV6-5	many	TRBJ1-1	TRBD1	TGTGCCAGCAGTTACGACGTCGACAGGGGGGACACTGAAGCTTTCTTT	CASSYDVDRGDTEAFF
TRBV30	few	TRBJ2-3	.	TGTGCCTGGACCCTTAGCGGAGATACGCAGTATTTT	CAWTLSGDTQYF
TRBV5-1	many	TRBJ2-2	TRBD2	TGCGCCAGCAGCTTTAGCGGGAGGGTCACAAACACCGGGGAGCTGTTTTTT	CASSFSGRVTNTGELFF
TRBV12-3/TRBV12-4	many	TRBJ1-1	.	TGTGCCAGCAGTGCGGGAGGGGGGAACACTGAAGCTTTCTTT	CASSAGGGNTEAFF
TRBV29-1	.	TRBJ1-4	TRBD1	TGCAGCGGCTCCGGGACAGGGGTGGGAAAACTGTTTTTT	CSGSGTGVGKLFF